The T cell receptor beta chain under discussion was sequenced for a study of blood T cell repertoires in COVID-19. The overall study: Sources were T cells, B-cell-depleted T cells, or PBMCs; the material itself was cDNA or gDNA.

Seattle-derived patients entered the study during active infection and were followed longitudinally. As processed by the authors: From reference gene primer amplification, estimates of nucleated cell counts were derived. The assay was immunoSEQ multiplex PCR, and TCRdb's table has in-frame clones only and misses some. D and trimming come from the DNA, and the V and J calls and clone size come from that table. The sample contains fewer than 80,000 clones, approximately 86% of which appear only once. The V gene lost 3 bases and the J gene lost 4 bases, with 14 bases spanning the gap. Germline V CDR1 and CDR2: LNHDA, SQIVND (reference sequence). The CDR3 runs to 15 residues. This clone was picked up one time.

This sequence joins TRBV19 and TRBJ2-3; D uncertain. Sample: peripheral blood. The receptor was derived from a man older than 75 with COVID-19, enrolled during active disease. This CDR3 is CASSIKSVRADTQYF. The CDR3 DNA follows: TGTGCCAGTAGTATCAAGTCCGTCCGGGCAGATACGCAGTATTTT.